This T cell receptor (beta chain) came from a study of T cell responses to AZD1222 COVID-19 vaccine. V gave up 7 bases and J gave up 0 bases, with 12 bases separating them. The germline gives CDR1 LNHDA, CDR2 SQIVND (reference sequence). This CDR3 is 14 amino acids long. Only in-frame clones appear in the TCRdb table, and some are missing; sequencing was by immunoSEQ multiplex PCR. Among about 170,000 clones listed, about 88% were seen once. The source material was peripheral blood, sampled on day 0 of AZD1222 vaccination. The clonotype originates from an adult in good health. This chain links TRBV19 with TRBJ1-2, with D perhaps TRBD1 (5 bases). CDR3 protein: CASMGVTPNYGYTF. The CDR3, as DNA: TGTGCCAGTATGGGGGTCACCCCTAACTATGGCTACACCTTC. The variable domain in full, completed from reference TRBV19 and TRBJ1-2, reads DGGITQSPKYLFRKEGQNVTLSCEQNLNHDAMYWYRQDPGQGLRLIYYSQIVNDFQKGDIAEGYSVSREKKESFPLTVTSAQKNPTAFYLCASMGVTPNYGYTFGSGTRLTVV.